This TCR beta chain was identified during a study of shared clonotypes between healthy human individuals. This clone has a single count. Per the germline V gene, CDR1 is MGHRA and CDR2 is YSYEKL. This CDR3 has 15 amino acids. The V end was cut by 0 bases, the J end by 2 bases, with 10 bases between. The data were produced by immunoSEQ multiplex PCR, yet TCRdb's version contains in-frame clones alone and is incomplete. The sample shows about 870,000 clones, approximately 92% of them seen only once. The naive CD8 subset, CD45RO-negative cells positively selected for CCR7, excluded terminally differentiated effector memory CD45RA+ cells.

The chain employs TRBV4-1 and TRBJ1-2, with a tentative D call TRBD1 (5 bases). The source of this sequence is a man under 40 in good health. Sequenced sample: naive CD8+ T cells sorted from blood. The CDR3 loop reads CASSQETGVNYGYTF. The CDR3 DNA reads as TGCGCCAGCAGCCAAGAAACAGGAGTCAACTATGGCTACACCTTC.